These T cell receptor beta chains were read from a single sample in a study of blood T cell repertoires in COVID-19. TCRdb's copy holds only in-frame clones and misses some; the assay was immunoSEQ multiplex PCR. In the table there are fewer than 250,000 clones, over 80% of which are singletons. The sample comprised PBMCs or T cells enriched from blood (not recorded which). These receptors came from a woman younger than 45 with acute COVID-19. Both conserved end residues are part of each CDR3. The D gene is left open where the match is weak. Size tells how often a clone was seen (once, few, many) or the class of an expanded clone, and some rows leave it out.

>TRBV25-1|14|NA|once|TRBJ1-1
CASSETGLNTEAFF
TGTGCCAGCAGTGAAACGGGATTGAACACTGAAGCTTTCTTT
>TRBV5-8|15|TRBD1|NA|TRBJ1-5
CASSLRTGYNQPQHF
TGTGCCAGCAGCTTGCGGACAGGATACAATCAGCCCCAGCATTTT
>TRBV5-4|17|NA|NA|TRBJ2-1
CASSNARDYHSYNEQFF
TGTGCCAGCAGCAACGCCCGTGACTACCACTCCTACAATGAGCAGTTCTTC
>TRBV18|15|TRBD1|once|TRBJ1-6
CASSAGQGDNSPLHF
TGTGCCAGCTCAGCGGGACAGGGGGATAATTCACCCCTCCACTTT
>TRBV21-1|19|NA|once|TRBJ2-2
CANWGRDLEITAGTGELFF
TGTGCCAACTGGGGACGGGACTTGGAAATTACGGCGGGCACCGGGGAGCTGTTTTTT
>TRBV25-1|14|TRBD1|NA|TRBJ1-2
CASSATGTGNGYTF
TGTGCCAGCAGTGCCACCGGGACAGGAAATGGCTACACCTTC
>TRBV5-5|16|NA|NA|TRBJ2-3
CASSSGQSHSTDTQYF
TGTGCCAGCAGCTCCGGACAGTCTCATAGCACAGATACGCAGTATTTT
>TRBV7-9|13|NA|NA|TRBJ2-1
CASSSPTVNEQFF
TGTGCCAGCAGCTCACCGACAGTAAATGAGCAGTTCTTC
>TRBV4-3|15|TRBD2|NA|TRBJ2-7
CASSRILAGGQEQYF
TGCGCCAGCAGCCGCATACTAGCGGGGGGGCAAGAGCAGTACTTC
>TRBV18|13|NA|once|TRBJ1-2
CASSPSNIYGYTF
TGTGCCAGCTCACCCTCGAACATATATGGCTACACCTTC
>TRBV6-5|15|TRBD2|NA|TRBJ2-5
CASSYAGGSQETQYF
TGTGCCAGCAGTTACGCGGGGGGGTCCCAAGAGACCCAGTACTTC
>TRBV6-1|15|TRBD1|once|TRBJ2-7
CASSDRTGGLWEQYF
TGTGCCAGCAGTGACAGGACAGGGGGCCTTTGGGAGCAGTACTTC
>TRBV25-1|13|NA|NA|TRBJ2-3
CASSSRGTDTQYF
TGTGCCAGCAGTAGCCGGGGCACAGATACGCAGTATTTT
>TRBV18|13|NA|NA|TRBJ1-1
CASSPRTDTEAFF
TGTGCCAGCTCACCACGGACAGACACTGAAGCTTTCTTT
>TRBV5-4|15|TRBD1|NA|TRBJ1-3
CASSLDRGKGNTIYF
TGTGCCAGCAGCCTGGACAGGGGCAAAGGAAACACCATATATTTT
>TRBV13|13|TRBD1|NA|TRBJ2-7
CASSWDRGHEQYF
TGTGCCAGCAGCTGGGACAGGGGTCACGAGCAGTACTTC
>TRBV25-1|12|NA|NA|TRBJ1-2
CATELLPYGYTF
TGTGCCACCGAGCTCCTACCCTATGGCTACACCTTC
>TRBV5-1|15|TRBD1|NA|TRBJ1-5
CASSPGTGSNQPQHF
TGCGCCAGCAGCCCTGGGACAGGTAGCAATCAGCCCCAGCATTTT
>TRBV5-4|14|NA|NA|TRBJ2-5
CASSPGTRQETQYF
TGTGCCAGCAGCCCTGGGACTCGGCAAGAGACCCAGTACTTC
>TRBV5-1|13|NA|NA|TRBJ2-1
CASRRNRDDEQFF
TGCGCCAGCAGGCGAAACAGGGATGATGAGCAGTTCTTC
>TRBV6-1|16|TRBD1|few|TRBJ1-5
CASSEFGGTGNQPQHF
TGTGCCAGCAGTGAATTTGGGGGGACAGGCAATCAGCCCCAGCATTTT
>TRBV7-6|13|NA|NA|TRBJ2-7
CASSYSGQYEQYF
TGTGCCAGCAGCTATAGCGGTCAGTACGAGCAGTACTTC
>TRBV12-3/TRBV12-4|13|NA|NA|TRBJ1-5
CASTNGGNQPQHF
TGTGCCAGCACCAACGGCGGGAATCAGCCCCAGCATTTT
>TRBV5-1|14|TRBD1|NA|TRBJ2-7
CASSSPGQGGEQYF
TGCGCCAGCAGCAGTCCGGGACAGGGAGGCGAGCAGTACTTC
>TRBV27|18|NA|NA|TRBJ2-1
CASSLMGAAQIQYNEQFF
TGTGCCAGCAGTTTAATGGGGGCCGCCCAGATCCAGTACAATGAGCAGTTCTTC
>TRBV27|15|TRBD1|NA|TRBJ1-2
CASSLRQGLWYGYTF
TGTGCCAGCAGTTTAAGACAGGGATTATGGTATGGCTACACCTTC
>TRBV15|16|TRBD1|NA|TRBJ2-4
CATSRGTVLAKNIQYF
TGTGCCACCAGCAGGGGGACAGTTTTAGCCAAAAACATTCAGTACTTC
>TRBV3-1/TRBV3-2|14|NA|NA|TRBJ1-2
CASSPDRTPYGYTF
TGTGCCAGCAGCCCCGACAGAACTCCCTATGGCTACACCTTC
>TRBV5-8|14|NA|NA|TRBJ1-2
CASSFPDSRYGYTF
TGTGCCAGCAGCTTCCCGGACAGCCGTTATGGCTACACCTTC
>TRBV4-3|14|NA|once|TRBJ1-5
CASSQDLSNQPQHF
TGCGCCAGCAGCCAAGATTTAAGCAATCAGCCCCAGCATTTT
>TRBV7-2|13|NA|NA|TRBJ1-2
CASSLGTNYGYTF
TGTGCCAGCAGCTTAGGCACAAACTATGGCTACACCTTC
>TRBV10-1|14|NA|few|TRBJ1-1
CASSEDGGSTEAFF
TGCGCCAGCAGTGAGGACGGGGGATCCACTGAAGCTTTCTTT
>TRBV10-3|15|NA|NA|TRBJ1-2
CAIGGEGRFDYGYTF
TGTGCCATCGGAGGGGAGGGGCGCTTTGACTATGGCTACACCTTC
>TRBV27|13|NA|NA|TRBJ2-3
CASNLQGPDTQYF
TGTGCCAGCAACCTACAGGGCCCAGATACGCAGTATTTT
>TRBV6-6|14|NA|NA|TRBJ1-5
CASSPRGGVQPQHF
TGTGCCAGCAGTCCCCGCGGGGGGGTTCAGCCCCAGCATTTT